A selection of T cell receptor beta chains follows, all from one sample in a study of blood T cell repertoires in COVID-19. TCRdb's copy holds only in-frame clones and misses some; the assay was immunoSEQ multiplex PCR. The sample consists of about 140,000 clones, under 90% of them appearing once. Specimen: peripheral blood. All receptors come from a woman of 80 years or more in a cohort sampled during active or convalescent COVID-19. The CDR3 runs from the conserved cysteine through the conserved F or W. The order of the fields is J gene, V gene, clone size, CDR3 length, D gene, CDR3 protein, CDR3 DNA. A D gene is named only where the DNA matches it firmly. Clone size is given for some rows only: seen once, a few or many times, or a class if the clone is expanded.

TRBJ2-1,TRBV7-9,-,14,-,CASSSEEPFNEQFF,TGTGCCAGCAGTTCGGAGGAGCCTTTCAATGAGCAGTTCTTC
TRBJ2-2,TRBV5-4,-,16,TRBD1,CASSLMGQGRAGELFF,TGTGCCAGCAGCTTGATGGGACAGGGAAGGGCCGGGGAGCTGTTTTTT
TRBJ1-2,TRBV15,-,13,-,CATSTDSRYGYTF,TGTGCCACCAGCACCGACAGCCGCTATGGCTACACCTTC
TRBJ2-6,TRBV29-1,once,14,TRBD1,CSVPTGVGANVLTF,TGCAGCGTCCCCACAGGGGTCGGGGCCAACGTCCTGACTTTC
TRBJ2-5,TRBV27,-,18,-,CASSLWFRPGTNQETQYF,TGTGCCAGCAGTTTGTGGTTTAGGCCAGGGACAAACCAAGAGACCCAGTACTTC
TRBJ1-3,TRBV18,once,17,-,CASSPPGTEGSGNTIYF,TGTGCCAGCTCACCACCTGGGACTGAAGGCTCTGGAAACACCATATATTTT
TRBJ1-2,TRBV5-5,-,15,-,CASSLDGTLSYGYTF,TGTGCCAGCAGCTTGGATGGGACTCTGAGCTATGGCTACACCTTC
TRBJ1-2,TRBV29-1,-,12,-,CSVDLGFYGYTF,TGCAGCGTTGATCTGGGCTTCTATGGCTACACCTTC
TRBJ2-3,TRBV7-3,-,15,TRBD2,CASSVSGGATDTQYF,TGTGCCAGCAGCGTCAGCGGGGGGGCCACAGATACGCAGTATTTT
TRBJ1-1,TRBV6-6,few,14,-,CASSPAGENTEAFF,TGTGCCAGCAGTCCAGCCGGGGAGAACACTGAAGCTTTCTTT
TRBJ1-3,TRBV6-1,-,15,TRBD1,CASSDDRGPGNTIYF,TGTGCCAGCAGTGACGACAGGGGGCCTGGAAACACCATATATTTT
TRBJ2-3,TRBV4-1,-,16,-,CASSQVWAGSTDTQYF,TGCGCCAGCAGCCAAGTCTGGGCAGGGAGCACAGATACGCAGTATTTT
TRBJ2-1,TRBV5-4,once,15,-,CASSFGGELYNEQFF,TGTGCCAGCAGCTTTGGCGGGGAGCTTTACAATGAGCAGTTCTTC
TRBJ1-2,TRBV10-3,-,13,-,CAISGTGTYGYTF,TGTGCCATCAGTGGGACGGGAACTTATGGCTACACCTTC
TRBJ2-2,TRBV6-1,-,16,TRBD2,CASSGRSGGPSGELFF,TGTGCCAGCAGTGGTCGTAGCGGGGGGCCTTCCGGGGAGCTGTTTTTT
TRBJ1-2,TRBV27,once,13,-,CASSFTVGYGYTF,TGTGCCAGCAGTTTTACTGTCGGGTATGGCTACACCTTC
TRBJ2-1,TRBV7-2,-,16,TRBD2,CASSLVGLAGEREQFF,TGTGCCAGCAGCTTAGTGGGGCTAGCGGGGGAGCGTGAGCAGTTCTTC
TRBJ1-4,TRBV7-8,-,17,-,CASSLADTTAVDEKLFF,TGTGCCAGCAGCTTAGCCGACACCACAGCTGTGGATGAAAAACTGTTTTTT
TRBJ2-7,TRBV29-1,-,12,TRBD1,CSAGQATGEQYF,TGCAGCGCGGGACAAGCGACAGGGGAGCAGTACTTC
TRBJ2-3,TRBV7-8,-,13,-,CASSLSFLDTQYF,TGTGCCAGCAGCTTGTCTTTTTTGGATACGCAGTATTTT
TRBJ2-7,TRBV18,-,15,-,CASSPPRGRGHEQYF,TGTGCCAGCTCACCACCGCGTGGCAGGGGTCACGAGCAGTACTTC
TRBJ2-2,TRBV21-1,-,17,-,CASSKTAGGRIAGELFF,TGTGCCAGCAGCAAAACGGCGGGGGGGCGGATAGCCGGGGAGCTGTTTTTT
TRBJ2-5,TRBV7-2,-,16,-,CASSLNAGQIKETQYF,TGTGCCAGCAGCTTAAATGCCGGACAGATAAAAGAGACCCAGTACTTC
TRBJ2-5,TRBV5-4,-,16,TRBD2,CASRGGLAGPQETQYF,TGTGCCAGCAGAGGGGGACTAGCGGGGCCCCAAGAGACCCAGTACTTC
TRBJ2-2,TRBV5-6,-,13,-,CASGRRGTGELFF,TGTGCCAGCGGTAGACGAGGGACCGGGGAGCTGTTTTTT
TRBJ1-5,TRBV11-2,-,13,-,CASSLVGSQPQHF,TGTGCCAGCAGCTTGGTTGGTAGTCAGCCCCAGCATTTT
TRBJ2-1,TRBV27,-,15,TRBD1,CASRPRGQVYNEQFF,TGTGCCAGCAGGCCTCGGGGACAGGTCTACAATGAGCAGTTCTTC
TRBJ1-1,TRBV20-1,-,10,TRBD1,CSTGDTEAFF,TGCAGTACAGGGGACACTGAAGCTTTCTTT
TRBJ2-6,TRBV19,-,13,-,CASTPVGANVLTF,TGTGCCAGTACCCCCGTTGGGGCCAACGTCCTGACTTTC
TRBJ2-5,TRBV15,-,14,-,CATSRDRGKETQYF,TGTGCCACCAGCAGAGATAGGGGTAAAGAGACCCAGTACTTC
TRBJ1-6,TRBV6-2/TRBV6-3,-,13,-,CASSPPFRGPLHF,TGTGCCAGCAGTCCCCCCTTCCGCGGACCCCTCCACTTT
TRBJ2-2,TRBV6-6,-,15,-,CASSQKQGGTGELFF,TGTGCCAGCAGTCAGAAACAGGGCGGCACCGGGGAGCTGTTTTTT
TRBJ2-5,TRBV7-2,-,14,-,CASTAEGSHGTQYF,TGTGCCAGCACCGCAGAGGGCTCCCACGGGACCCAGTACTTC
TRBJ1-2,TRBV5-5,once,16,-,CASKLKYWDTNYGYTF,TGTGCCAGCAAGCTTAAATATTGGGACACTAACTATGGCTACACCTTC
TRBJ1-5,TRBV19,-,16,-,CASSIGGTHSNQPQHF,TGTGCCAGTAGTATCGGGGGAACGCATAGCAATCAGCCCCAGCATTTT
TRBJ1-5,TRBV30,-,13,TRBD1,CAWTSGGGQPQHF,TGTGCCTGGACATCAGGGGGCGGTCAGCCCCAGCATTTT
TRBJ2-3,TRBV7-7,-,15,-,CASSRGGGPTDTQYF,TGTGCCAGCTCTCGTGGGGGAGGTCCCACAGATACGCAGTATTTT
TRBJ2-3,TRBV20-1,-,15,-,CSASRGVGLGDTQYF,TGCAGTGCTAGTAGGGGCGTCGGTCTTGGGGATACGCAGTATTTT